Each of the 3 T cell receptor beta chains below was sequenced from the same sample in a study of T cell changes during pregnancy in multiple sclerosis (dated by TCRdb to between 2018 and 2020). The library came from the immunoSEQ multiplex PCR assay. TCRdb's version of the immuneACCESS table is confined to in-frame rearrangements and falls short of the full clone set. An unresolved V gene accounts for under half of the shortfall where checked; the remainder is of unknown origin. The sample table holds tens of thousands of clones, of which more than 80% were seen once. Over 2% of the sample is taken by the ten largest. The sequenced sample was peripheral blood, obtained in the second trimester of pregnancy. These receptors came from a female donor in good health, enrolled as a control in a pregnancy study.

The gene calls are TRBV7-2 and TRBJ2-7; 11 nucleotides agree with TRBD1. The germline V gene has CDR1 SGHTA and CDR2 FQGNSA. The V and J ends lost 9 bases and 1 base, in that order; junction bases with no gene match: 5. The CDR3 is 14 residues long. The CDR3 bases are TGTGCCAGTACCCGGGACAGGGGGTCCTACGAGCAGTACTTC. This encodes CASTRDRGSYEQYF.

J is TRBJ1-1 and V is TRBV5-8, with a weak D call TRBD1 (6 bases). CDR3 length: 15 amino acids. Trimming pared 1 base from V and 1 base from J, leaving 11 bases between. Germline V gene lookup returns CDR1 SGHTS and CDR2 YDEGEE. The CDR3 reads CASSLMGHSNTEAFF. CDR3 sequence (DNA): TGTGCCAGCAGCTTGATGGGACACTCGAACACTGAAGCTTTCTTT.

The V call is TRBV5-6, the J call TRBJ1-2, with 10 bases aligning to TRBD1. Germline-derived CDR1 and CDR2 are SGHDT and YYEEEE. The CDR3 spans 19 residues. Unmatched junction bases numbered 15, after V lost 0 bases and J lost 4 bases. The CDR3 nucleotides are TGTGCCAGCAGCTTGGCCGATGTGACAGGGGGCAGGATGGGCTATGGCTACACCTTC. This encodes CASSLADVTGGRMGYGYTF.